This T cell receptor beta chain was obtained from a study of T cells in Graves' hyperthyroidism and ophthalmopathy. The table lists this clonotype with many counts. From RNA transcripts, TCR beta CDR3 regions were amplified. When the TCR CDR3 underwent first-round RT-PCR, the HTBI primer set was used. One entry per CDR3 protein, called by TCRdb with MiXCR from the multiplex PCR reads. Among a few hundred thousand distinct CDR3 sequences, approximately 13% were seen once, and the ten largest hold less than 25%. The CDR3 consists of 13 residues. V was trimmed by 1 base and J by 4 bases, leaving 7 bases between them. The germline V gene encodes CDR1 SEHNR and CDR2 FQNEAQ (reference sequence).

The source is a young man with Graves' hyperthyroidism that later progressed to Graves' ophthalmopathy. Sample: blood. The chain joins TRBV7-9 to TRBJ1-1; D unclear. The CDR3 nucleotides are TGTGCCAGCAGCTTAGACCCCATCACTGAAGCTTTCTTT. It codes for CASSLDPITEAFF.